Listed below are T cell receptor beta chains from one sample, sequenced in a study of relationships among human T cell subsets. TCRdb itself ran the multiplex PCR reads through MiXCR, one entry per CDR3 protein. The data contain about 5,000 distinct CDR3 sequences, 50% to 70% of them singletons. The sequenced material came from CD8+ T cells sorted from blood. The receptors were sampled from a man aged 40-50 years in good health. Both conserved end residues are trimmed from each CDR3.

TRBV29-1	SVLVSPYEQY
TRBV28	ASSSRTANIQY
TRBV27	ASSYEAQETQY
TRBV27	ASTYRLYRARTTIY
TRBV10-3	AISESTGGHVTEAF
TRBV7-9	ASSLADEQY
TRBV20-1	SVEGQSAGTEAF
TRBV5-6	ASSLVRDRVTEAF
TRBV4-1	ASSSTGYQNTEAF
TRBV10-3	AISEAQGFGETQY
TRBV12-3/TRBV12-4	ASSLYKYNEQF
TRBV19	ASSLERRSYNEQF
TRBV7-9	ASSLEGYTDTQY
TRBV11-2	ASSLISSGTYEQY
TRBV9	ASSPSLAGPSDEQY
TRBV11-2	ASSFGGAGTEAF
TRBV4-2	ASSQRLNTEAF
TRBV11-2	ASSLAGDTGELF
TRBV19	ASTYGGVGGYT
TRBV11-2	ASSYSTGLNTEAF
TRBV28	ASSLKAGDGWNEQF
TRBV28	ASSPLYFETRGVNEQF
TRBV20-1	SARGPSSYEQY
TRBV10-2	ASSESAGRGEAF
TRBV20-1	SAKAANTGELF
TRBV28	ASSLAHMGRSSYEQY
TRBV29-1	SAGIYYSGSEQF
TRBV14	ASSLPGTGWNIQY
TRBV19	ASSILANEQF
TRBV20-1	SAQDRDEGNQPQH
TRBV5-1	ASSEGQSQYEQY
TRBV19	ASTSYGDGATNEKLF
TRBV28	ASGLARGPWDEQF
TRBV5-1	ASSPGQGQDPQH
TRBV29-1	SALRGTGELF
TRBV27	ASSFGAGGGNEQF
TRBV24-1	ATGEDSGTGELF
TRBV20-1	SAKIVLRGNEQF
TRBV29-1	SVFGTAGETQY
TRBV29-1	SVRGRESSYEQY
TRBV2	ASSKTGGFGNQPQH
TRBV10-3	AISDRWNTEAF
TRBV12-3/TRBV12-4	ASSSPSGSLCNEQF
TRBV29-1	SVPGLAGGGPYNEQF
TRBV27	ASSLRQAQETQY
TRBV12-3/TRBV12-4	ASRKFLAGTSDTQY
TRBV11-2	ASSLAGLPLNSPLH
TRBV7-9	ASSLATSGRETQY
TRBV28	ASSLQGAFYEQY
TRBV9	ASSVDGRMDEQF
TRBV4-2	ASSPKTGQPQH
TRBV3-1	ASSLQEALF